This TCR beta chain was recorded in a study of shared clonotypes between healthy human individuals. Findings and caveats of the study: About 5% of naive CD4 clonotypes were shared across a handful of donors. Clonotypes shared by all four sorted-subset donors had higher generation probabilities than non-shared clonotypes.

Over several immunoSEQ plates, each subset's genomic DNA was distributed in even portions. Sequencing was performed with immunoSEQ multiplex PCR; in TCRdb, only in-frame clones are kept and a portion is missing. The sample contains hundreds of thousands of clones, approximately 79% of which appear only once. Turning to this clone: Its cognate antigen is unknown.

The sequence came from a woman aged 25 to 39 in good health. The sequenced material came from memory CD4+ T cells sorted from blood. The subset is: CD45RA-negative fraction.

CDR3 DNA: TGTGCCAGCACCCCTTCCCCGGGGGCGCAGGATACGCAGTATTTT. Its protein product is CASTPSPGAQDTQYF. V gene TRBV27 combines with J gene TRBJ2-3; the D gene could be TRBD1 or TRBD2 (6 bases each). V lost 7 bases to trimming and J lost 6 bases, with 20 bases between them. CDR1 is MNHEY, CDR2 SMNVEV, per germline (reference sequence). CDR3 length: 15 residues.